Listed below are T cell receptor beta chains from one sample, sequenced in a study of metastatic and nonmetastatic thyroid tumors. TCRdb redid the clone calls on the PCR reads using MiXCR. Of tens of thousands of clones in the sample, approximately 15% are singletons; the top ten hold 8% to 9.5%. Sample: blood. The receptors shown here come from a female donor with papillary thyroid cancer or a benign thyroid nodule (not recorded which). Some clones in this sample may be carry-over from other donors' samples. Each CDR3 is given with its conserved first and last residue. The order of the fields is V gene, J gene, CDR3 protein.

>TRBV24-1|TRBJ2-2
CATKGAQDTGELFF
>TRBV27|TRBJ2-2
CASTAGVTRGAVF
>TRBV3-1|TRBJ2-4
CASSQDQRQWNIQYF
>TRBV20-1|TRBJ2-3
CSASELGTSATTDTQYF
>TRBV11-3|TRBJ1-6
CASSGGLGWNSPLHF
>TRBV28|TRBJ2-1
CASSFRGDPYNEQFF
>TRBV19|TRBJ2-1
CASSLGRDRGLNEQFF
>TRBV19|TRBJ2-7
CATRGGYEQYF
>TRBV28|TRBJ1-5
CASSFSGGAPSNQPQHF
>TRBV20-1|TRBJ1-4
CSAKTGYEKLFF
>TRBV12-3/TRBV12-4|TRBJ1-4
CASSSVNEKLFF
>TRBV20-1|TRBJ1-3
CSARANGGQSTVSGNTIYF
>TRBV7-8|TRBJ1-1
CASSLGCTQAFF
>TRBV30|TRBJ2-3
CAFRSPHTDTQYF
>TRBV5-5|TRBJ1-6
CASSLNWAVDSPLHF